Shown below are 23 T cell receptor beta chains from a single sample sequenced in a study of blood T cell repertoires in COVID-19. The table came from immunoSEQ multiplex PCR; TCRdb's copy has only in-frame clones and leaves some out. Of about 86,000 clones in the sample, over 70% are singletons; the top ten hold around 1%. The sequenced sample consisted of peripheral blood. Source of these receptors: a human donor in a cohort sampled during active COVID-19.

This sequence joins TRBV11-2 and TRBJ1-6; 7 bases are a match to TRBD1. The ends lost 5 bases at V and 7 bases at J; junction bases unmatched: 8. The CDR3 covers 15 residues. CDR1 SGHAT and CDR2 FQNNGV come from the germline V gene. The CDR3 protein is CASSLGTDGNSPLHF. The CDR3 DNA reads TGTGCCAGCAGCCTTGGGACAGATGGAAATTCACCCCTCCACTTT.

This chain connects TRBV3-1 (or the pseudogene TRBV3-2) to TRBJ1-3; D is perhaps TRBD1 (5 bases). CDR3 length equals 15 residues. Germline CDR1 LGHDT, CDR2 YNNKEL (reference sequence). V lost 4 bases and J lost 4, with 14 bases in between. In DNA, the CDR3 is TGTGCCAGCAGCCCGCGAGCAGGGTCCGGAAACACCATATATTTT. Amino acids: CASSPRAGSGNTIYF.

This chain uses TRBV4-2 with TRBJ2-1; TRBD2 agrees at 11 bases. J lost 5 bases, V lost 4 bases, and 7 bases had no gene match. The germline CDR1 and CDR2 sequences are LGHNA and YNFKEQ. The CDR3 length is 16 residues. CDR3 nucleotides: TGTGCCAGCAGCCGGGACGGGACTAGCGGTAACAATGAGCAGTTCTTC. It is translated as CASSRDGTSGNNEQFF.

The genes are TRBV28 and TRBJ2-5; D perhaps matches TRBD2 (7 bases). The CDR3 runs to 12 residues. Trimming stripped 10 bases from V and 6 bases from J, with 15 bases between. Per the germline V gene, CDR1 is MDHEN and CDR2 is SYDVKM. The CDR3 bases are TGTGCCATCCAAAAGGGGGGGCAGACCCAGTACTTC. Its protein product is CAIQKGGQTQYF. Looking up the rest from reference TRBV28 and TRBJ2-5 gives the full variable domain: DVKVTQSSRYLVKRTGEKVFLECVQDMDHENMFWYRQDPGLGLRLIYFSYDVKMKEKGDIPEGYSVSREKKERFSLILESASTNQTSMYLCAIQKGGQTQYFGPGTRLLVL.

The chain couples TRBV27 to TRBJ1-2; TRBD1 aligns across 10 bases. The CDR3 is 13 residues long. From germline, CDR1 is MNHEY and CDR2 SMNVEV (reference sequence). J gave up 10 bases and V 6 bases, and 8 bases lay outside the gene matches. CDR3 sequence reads: CASSLGQGEAYTF. CDR3 bases: TGTGCCAGCAGCCTAGGACAGGGGGAAGCCTACACCTTC.

The gene calls are TRBV11-2 and TRBJ1-2; 7 bases agree with TRBD1. Trimming removed 1 base from V and 4 bases from J; junction bases left unmatched: 6. This CDR3 has 15 residues. Germline-derived CDR1 and CDR2 are SGHAT and FQNNGV. CDR3 in amino acids: CASSLGGQLGYGYTF. The CDR3 bases are TGTGCCAGCAGCTTAGGGGGACAGCTGGGCTATGGCTACACCTTC.

This clone was counted between two and nine times. The gene calls are TRBV2 and TRBJ2-7, with a tentative D call TRBD1 (5 bases). CDR3 size: 14 residues. Germline V lookup: CDR1 SNHLY, CDR2 FYNNEI. The V end was cut by 2 bases, the J end by 2 bases, with 10 bases between. The CDR3 region has the DNA TGTGCCAGCAGTGAACAGGGAAGGACCTACGAGCAGTACTTC. Translating it yields CASSEQGRTYEQYF.

A remark on this clone: The sample contains more than one DNA sequence encoding this CDR3. The V and J genes are TRBV18 and TRBJ2-7; 9 nucleotides line up with TRBD1. Germline V lookup: CDR1 KGHSH, CDR2 LQKENI. J lost 2 bases, V lost 6 bases, and 5 bases had no gene match. The CDR3 sequence is 14 residues long. CDR3 in amino acids: CASSPTGGTYEQYF. The CDR3 coding sequence is TGTGCCAGCTCGCCTACAGGGGGCACCTACGAGCAGTACTTC.

The CDR3 spells CASSETPINTIYF. CDR3 coding DNA: TGTGCCAGCAGTGAAACTCCGATAAACACCATATATTTT. The chain uses TRBV2 and TRBJ1-3; D uncertain. Germline V CDR1 and CDR2: SNHLY, FYNNEI. The CDR3 runs to 13 residues. The V end lost 2 bases, the J end lost 6 bases, and 8 bases lay between the germline ends. The full variable domain, in which reference TRBV2 and TRBJ1-3 provide the parts outside the CDR3, is EPEVTQTPSHQVTQMGQEVILRCVPISNHLYFYWYRQILGQKVEFLVSFYNNEISEKSEIFDDQFSVERPDGSNFTLKIRSTKLEDSAMYFCASSETPINTIYFGEGSWLTVV.

The rearrangement joins TRBV20-1 to TRBJ2-2; 8 bases match TRBD1. This CDR3 has 15 residues. From germline, CDR1 is DFQATT and CDR2 SNEGSKA (reference sequence). The J segment lost 4 bases and the V segment lost 3 bases, leaving 7 bases of the junction unmatched. For the CDR3, the DNA is TGCAGTGCTAGTCGTGGGACAGGACTCACCGGGGAGCTGTTTTTT. Protein sequence: CSASRGTGLTGELFF.

The gene calls are TRBV27 and TRBJ1-4, with a weak D call TRBD1 (5 bases). V was clipped by 2 bases and J by 8 bases, with 12 bases between them. CDR3 length: 14 residues. Germline CDR1 and CDR2: MNHEY and SMNVEV (reference sequence). In DNA, the CDR3 is TGTGCCAGCAGTTTAACGCAGGGAGGGGAAAAACTGTTTTTT. It yields the protein CASSLTQGGEKLFF.

The chain carries TRBV24-1 and TRBJ2-5, with D possibly matching TRBD2 (5 bases). CDR1 KGHDR and CDR2 SFDVKD come from the germline V gene. V was cut by 1 base and J by 5 bases, with 10 bases left in between. This CDR3 spans 14 amino acids. The CDR3 sequence is CATSDFGPGETQYF. CDR3 in DNA: TGTGCCACCAGTGATTTTGGGCCGGGGGAGACCCAGTACTTC.

The chain combines TRBV9 with TRBJ2-3, with 8 bases identical to TRBD1. V shed 0 bases and J 2 bases; nucleotides not matched to a gene: 5. CDR3 length: 16 amino acids. Germline CDR1 and CDR2: SGDLS and YYNGEE. This CDR3 reads CASSVGTGSITDTQYF. CDR3 bases: TGTGCCAGCAGCGTAGGGACAGGGAGCATCACAGATACGCAGTATTTT.

The chain joins TRBV3-1 (or the pseudogene TRBV3-2) to TRBJ2-1; TRBD2 is a possible D gene (5 bases). Per the germline V gene, CDR1 is LGHDT and CDR2 is YNNKEL (reference sequence). The CDR3 spans 15 residues. Trimming removed 0 bases at V and 12 bases at J, with 18 bases between. Here the CDR3 reads CASSQDLTIQVGQFF. In DNA, the CDR3 is TGTGCCAGCAGCCAAGATCTGACTATTCAGGTGGGGCAGTTCTTC.

J is TRBJ1-3 and V is TRBV7-6, with 7 bases fitting TRBD1. Germline loops: CDR1 SGHVS, CDR2 FNYEAQ. After removal of 3 bases from V and 0 bases from J, the junction contained 2 bases not matched to a gene. The CDR3 totals 15 residues. In DNA form, the CDR3 reads TGTGCCAGCAGCTTCGGACAGGTCTCTGGAAACACCATATATTTT. This codes for CASSFGQVSGNTIYF.

This chain uses TRBV28 with TRBJ1-3; D gene ambiguous. CDR3 length: 16 residues. Per the germline V gene, CDR1 is MDHEN and CDR2 is SYDVKM. V lost 6 bases and J 0 bases, leaving 15 bases between the germline ends. CDR3 in amino acids: CASSYPGLLSGNTIYF. The CDR3 DNA reads as TGTGCCAGCAGCTACCCTGGACTTCTCTCTGGAAACACCATATATTTT. The variable domain in full, with the rest retrieved from reference TRBV28 and TRBJ1-3, is DVKVTQSSRYLVKRTGEKVFLECVQDMDHENMFWYRQDPGLGLRLIYFSYDVKMKEKGDIPEGYSVSREKKERFSLILESASTNQTSMYLCASSYPGLLSGNTIYFGEGSWLTVV.

The gene calls are TRBV28 and TRBJ1-2; D remains ambiguous. The CDR3 is made up of 14 amino acids. The germline CDR1 and CDR2 sequences are MDHEN and SYDVKM. Trimming cost V 5 bases and J 0 bases, with 10 bases left between them. The CDR3 nucleotides are TGTGCCAGCAGTCCACAGATCTCTAACTATGGCTACACCTTC. Protein: CASSPQISNYGYTF.

The chain combines TRBV28 with TRBJ1-5, with 9 bases fitting TRBD1. The CDR3 loop spans 15 amino acids. Germline values: CDR1 MDHEN, CDR2 SYDVKM. Trimming at V came to 7 bases and at J to 3 bases, leaving 7 bases not matched to a gene. This CDR3 is CASTVDRGFNQPQHF. CDR3 DNA: TGTGCCAGCACCGTGGACAGGGGTTTCAATCAGCCCCAGCATTTT.

The chain carries TRBV2 and TRBJ2-3; 10 bases fit TRBD2. V lost 6 bases to trimming and J lost 5 bases; unmatched junction nucleotides: 5. This CDR3 is 14 amino acids long. Germline V gene data show CDR1 as SNHLY and CDR2 as FYNNEI. DNA for the CDR3: TGTGCCAGCAGCACGGCTAGCGGGGGAGATACGCAGTATTTT. Protein sequence: CASSTASGGDTQYF.

The V and J genes are TRBV27 and TRBJ2-7, with 14 bases aligning to TRBD2. Unmatched junction bases numbered 12, after V lost 2 bases and J lost 0 bases. The CDR3 runs to 20 residues. Germline CDR1 and CDR2: MNHEY and SMNVEV (reference sequence). The CDR3 loop is CASSLAPTSGRGGISYEQYF. CDR3 bases: TGTGCCAGCAGTTTAGCCCCGACTAGCGGGAGGGGGGGGATCTCCTACGAGCAGTACTTC.

This clone was picked up one time. Written as DNA, the CDR3 is TGTGCCAGTCGAACCGGACTAGCGGGAGTTGAGCAGTTCTTC. Its translation: CASRTGLAGVEQFF. The chain combines TRBV5-6 with TRBJ2-1; 13 nucleotides agree with TRBD2. The germline V gene encodes CDR1 SGHDT and CDR2 YYEEEE. CDR3 length: 14 residues. With 8 bases clipped from V and 9 bases from J, the junction kept 8 bases outside the gene matches.

J is TRBJ2-7 and V is TRBV24-1; a weak D match, TRBD1 (5 bases). With 4 bases removed from V and 5 bases from J, the gap between germline ends came to 20 bases. This CDR3 has 16 amino acids. Germline CDR1 is KGHDR and CDR2 is SFDVKD. CDR3 residues: CATSDPQGRSLHEQYF. CDR3 bases: TGTGCCACCAGTGACCCGCAGGGAAGGAGCCTCCACGAGCAGTACTTC.

V usage is TRBV7-9 and J usage is TRBJ2-2; TRBD2 agrees at 7 bases. CDR1 is SEHNR, CDR2 FQNEAQ, per germline (reference sequence). V shed 5 bases, J shed 8 bases, and the junction held 2 bases outside the gene matches. This CDR3 is 12 amino acids long. CDR3 amino acids: CASSPAGGELFF. In DNA, the CDR3 is TGTGCCAGCAGCCCAGCGGGGGGGGAGCTGTTTTTT. The variable domain in full, with the rest retrieved from reference TRBV7-9 and TRBJ2-2, is DTGVSQNPRHKITKRGQNVTFRCDPISEHNRLYWYRQTLGQGPEFLTYFQNEAQLEKSRLLSDRFSAERPKGSFSTLEIQRTEQGDSAMYLCASSPAGGELFFGEGSRLTVL.